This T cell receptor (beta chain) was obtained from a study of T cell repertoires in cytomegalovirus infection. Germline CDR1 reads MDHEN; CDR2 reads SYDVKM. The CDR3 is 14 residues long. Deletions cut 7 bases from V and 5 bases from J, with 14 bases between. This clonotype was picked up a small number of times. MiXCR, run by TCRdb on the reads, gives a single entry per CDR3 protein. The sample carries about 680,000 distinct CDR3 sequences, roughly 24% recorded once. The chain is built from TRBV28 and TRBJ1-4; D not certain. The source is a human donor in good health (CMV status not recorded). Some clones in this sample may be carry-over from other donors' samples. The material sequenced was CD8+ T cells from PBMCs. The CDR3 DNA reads TGTGCCAGCACGCTTAGGGTGACAAATGAAAAACTGTTTTTT. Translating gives CASTLRVTNEKLFF.